The present TCR beta chain was sequenced within a study of T cell changes during pregnancy in multiple sclerosis. This clone was counted once. Trimming shortened V by 1 base and J by 6 bases, and 13 bases separated the two germline ends. From germline, CDR1 is SGDLS and CDR2 YYNGEE. The length of the CDR3 is 15 residues. Assay used: immunoSEQ multiplex PCR; TCRdb lists only in-frame clones, some missing. There are about 62,000 clones in the sample; 92% occur only once, and around 2.7% lies in the top ten. The clonotype was recovered from a female donor in good health, enrolled as a control in a pregnancy study. This specimen consisted of peripheral blood, obtained in the second trimester of pregnancy. V usage is TRBV9 and J usage is TRBJ2-2; D is perhaps TRBD1 (6 bases). CDR3 DNA sequence: TGTGCCAGCAGCGTAAGGGGGAGCGACTCCGGGGAGCTGTTTTTT. This gives the protein CASSVRGSDSGELFF.